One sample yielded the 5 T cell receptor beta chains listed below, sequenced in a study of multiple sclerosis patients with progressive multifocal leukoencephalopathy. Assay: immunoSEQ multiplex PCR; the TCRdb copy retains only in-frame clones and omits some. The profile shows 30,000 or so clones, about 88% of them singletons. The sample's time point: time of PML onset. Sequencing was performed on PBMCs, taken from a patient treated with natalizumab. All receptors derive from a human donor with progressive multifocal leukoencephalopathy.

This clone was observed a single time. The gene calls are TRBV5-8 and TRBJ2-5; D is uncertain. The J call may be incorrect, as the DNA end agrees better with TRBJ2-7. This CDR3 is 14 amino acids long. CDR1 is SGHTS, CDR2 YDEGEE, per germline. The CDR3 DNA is TGTGCCAGCAGCTTACGGACCGGTACCTACGAGCAGTACTTC. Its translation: CASSLRTGTYEQYF.

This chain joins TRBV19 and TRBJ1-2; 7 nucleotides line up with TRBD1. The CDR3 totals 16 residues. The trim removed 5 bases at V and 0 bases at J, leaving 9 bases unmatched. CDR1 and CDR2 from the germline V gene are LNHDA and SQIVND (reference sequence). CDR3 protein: CASSFRSGTANYGYTF. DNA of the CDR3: TGTGCCAGTAGTTTTCGGTCCGGGACAGCTAACTATGGCTACACCTTC.

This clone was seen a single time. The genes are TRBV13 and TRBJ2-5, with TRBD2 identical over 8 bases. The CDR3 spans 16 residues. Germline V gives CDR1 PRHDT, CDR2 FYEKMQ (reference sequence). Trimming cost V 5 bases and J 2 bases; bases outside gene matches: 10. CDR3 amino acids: CASSGRGGPTQETQYF. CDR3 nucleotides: TGTGCCAGCAGCGGCCGGGGGGGGCCCACACAAGAGACCCAGTACTTC.

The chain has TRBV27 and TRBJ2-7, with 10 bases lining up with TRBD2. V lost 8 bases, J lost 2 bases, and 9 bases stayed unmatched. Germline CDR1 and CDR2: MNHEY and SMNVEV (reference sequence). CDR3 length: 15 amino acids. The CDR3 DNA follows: TGTGCCAGCGGTAGCGGGAGGACGCTTACCTACGAGCAGTACTTC. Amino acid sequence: CASGSGRTLTYEQYF.

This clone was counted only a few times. This CDR3 reads CASSPGQYSGNTIYF. The CDR3 DNA is TGTGCCAGTAGTCCTGGACAGTACTCTGGAAACACCATATATTTT. The chain joins TRBV19 to TRBJ1-3, with a weak D call TRBD1 (6 bases). There are 15 residues in the CDR3. V was clipped by 5 bases and J by 0 bases, with 11 bases between them. From germline, CDR1 is LNHDA and CDR2 SQIVND (reference sequence).